The T cell receptor beta chain under discussion was sequenced for a study of T cells in Graves' hyperthyroidism and ophthalmopathy. Researchers amplified the TCR beta CDR3 regions from RNA transcripts. Initially, a first-round RT-PCR of the TCR CDR3 employed the HTBI primer set. TCRdb redid the calling of the multiplex PCR reads with MiXCR, one entry per CDR3 protein. This sample has more than 650,000 distinct CDR3 sequences, with 13% to 15% found just once. Germline V lookup: CDR1 SGHTA, CDR2 FQGNSA. Trimming left V 5 bases short and J 8 bases short, with 15 bases between. The CDR3 totals 13 residues.

The sequencing input was blood. The receptor was isolated from a woman under 30 with Graves' hyperthyroidism. The rearrangement links TRBV7-2 to TRBJ1-1; D may be TRBD1 (6 bases). DNA for the CDR3: TGTGCCAGCAGCCGCGGGTTAACAGGGGAAGCTTTCTTT. Translation: CASSRGLTGEAFF.